These T cell receptor beta chains were read from a single sample in a study of cytotoxic CD8 clonotypes in ibrutinib-treated CLL. TCRdb's copy holds only in-frame clones and misses some; the assay was immunoSEQ multiplex PCR. The table shows about 310,000 clones, with around four fifths occurring only once. This material consisted of PBMCs, taken before ibrutinib treatment. The receptors were sampled from a human donor with chronic lymphocytic leukemia. The conserved cysteine and the conserved F or W are not part of the CDR3 here.

v_call: TRBV5-1; j_call: TRBJ2-3; cdr3_aa: ASSLVRLPDTQY
v_call: TRBV5-6; j_call: TRBJ2-7; cdr3_aa: ASSLELGFEQY
v_call: TRBV18; j_call: TRBJ2-5; cdr3_aa: ASSPPYETQY
v_call: TRBV10-3; j_call: TRBJ2-7; cdr3_aa: AISALVSDRGYEQY
v_call: TRBV6-1; j_call: TRBJ2-4; cdr3_aa: ASSERGDIQY
v_call: TRBV28; j_call: TRBJ1-1; cdr3_aa: ASSLSRGRAF
v_call: TRBV2; j_call: TRBJ1-2; cdr3_aa: ASNQLDRVGGYT
v_call: TRBV5-4; j_call: TRBJ1-1; cdr3_aa: ASSLLKKAGTEAF
v_call: TRBV7-8; j_call: TRBJ2-7; cdr3_aa: ASSLGRRVSYEQY
v_call: TRBV7-9; j_call: TRBJ2-3; cdr3_aa: ASSSLGPRDTQY
v_call: TRBV5-1; j_call: TRBJ1-1; cdr3_aa: ASSLAQRTEAF
v_call: TRBV25-1; j_call: TRBJ1-1; cdr3_aa: ASGRVSEAF
v_call: TRBV30; j_call: TRBJ2-1; cdr3_aa: AWSGTGLHEQF
v_call: TRBV11-2; j_call: TRBJ2-7; cdr3_aa: ASTSGTAYEQY
v_call: TRBV5-4; j_call: TRBJ1-2; cdr3_aa: ASSLVTGTGAGYT
v_call: TRBV29-1; j_call: TRBJ2-2; cdr3_aa: SVEGVGLGTGELF
v_call: TRBV30; j_call: TRBJ1-2; cdr3_aa: AWSQGQGGYT
v_call: TRBV29-1; j_call: TRBJ2-2; cdr3_aa: SVGEGELF
v_call: TRBV9; j_call: TRBJ1-1; cdr3_aa: ASSARDRGVMNTEAF
v_call: TRBV10-3; j_call: TRBJ1-4; cdr3_aa: AISDPRRSEKLF
v_call: TRBV5-4; j_call: TRBJ2-7; cdr3_aa: ASSLGTASYEQY
v_call: TRBV19; j_call: TRBJ2-6; cdr3_aa: ASSISAGGPGANVLT
v_call: TRBV19; j_call: TRBJ1-1; cdr3_aa: ASSRTGTRTEAF
v_call: TRBV7-9; j_call: TRBJ2-3; cdr3_aa: ASSRTSSGTDTQY
v_call: TRBV27; j_call: TRBJ1-5; cdr3_aa: ASSLSTPSEHLQAAQH
v_call: TRBV30; j_call: TRBJ1-1; cdr3_aa: AWKANWEEAF
v_call: TRBV7-2; j_call: TRBJ1-1; cdr3_aa: ASSLDRGNTEAF
v_call: TRBV18; j_call: TRBJ2-7; cdr3_aa: ASSPRISGSYEQY
v_call: TRBV14; j_call: TRBJ2-5; cdr3_aa: ASSQATRGLAGRAQETQY
v_call: TRBV6-6; j_call: TRBJ1-2; cdr3_aa: ASSYSGGHGDGYT
v_call: TRBV27; j_call: TRBJ2-1; cdr3_aa: ASSFGQGRQF
v_call: TRBV18; j_call: TRBJ2-7; cdr3_aa: ASSLERLVEQY
v_call: TRBV7-2; j_call: TRBJ1-5; cdr3_aa: ASSEWSNQPQH
v_call: TRBV5-6; j_call: TRBJ2-1; cdr3_aa: ASSPPWGGSSYNEQF
v_call: TRBV29-1; j_call: TRBJ2-3; cdr3_aa: SGRTGWATDTQY
v_call: TRBV7-2; j_call: TRBJ2-2; cdr3_aa: ASSPTGAGLGTGELF
v_call: TRBV7-6; j_call: TRBJ2-7; cdr3_aa: ASSPAGTSGHEQY
v_call: TRBV27; j_call: TRBJ2-7; cdr3_aa: ASRPGSGAKEQY
v_call: TRBV7-6; j_call: TRBJ2-5; cdr3_aa: ASSLVHLPSGKHQETQY
v_call: TRBV18; j_call: TRBJ2-1; cdr3_aa: ASSRDRYRDEQF
v_call: TRBV27; j_call: TRBJ1-2; cdr3_aa: ASSLSTGGAEGYT